This T cell receptor (beta chain) was profiled in a study of control samples from healthy donors and cancer patients (dated by TCRdb to 2020 to 2022). The germline V gene yields MNHEY for CDR1 and SVGAGI for CDR2. The V and J ends are trimmed by 8 bases and 2 bases, leaving 16 bases between them. The CDR3 spans 14 residues, from the cysteine through the phenylalanine. The CDR3 DNA has 42 bases and is translated from base 1. On this clone: Its target antigen remains unknown.

Library preparation employed the immunoSEQ multiplex PCR assay. TCRdb took over this immuneACCESS table, retaining in-frame rearrangements with V and J assigned. Such tables are incomplete; in checked studies, under half of the missing clones stem from an unresolved V gene, and the remainder is unexplained. The table held for this sample gives under 200,000 clones. The ten top clones hold roughly 2% of the sample. This clonotype was sampled from a woman between 25 and 40 years old in good health. Recombination connected TRBV6-5 to TRBJ2-7; TRBD2 is a possible D gene, resting on 7 matching bases. The sample comprised blood. The DNA sequence is TGTGCCAGCGGAGGGCGGGGGCCCCCCTACGAGCAGTACTTC. It is translated as CASGGRGPPYEQYF.